The 29 T cell receptor beta chains below were found in one sample sequenced in a study of cytomegalovirus exposure and HLA in healthy donors. The PCR employed 60 Vbeta primers together with 13 Jbeta primers. Repertoires were generated with immunoSEQ multiplex PCR, while TCRdb's copy carries only in-frame clones and drops some. The table includes 60,000 to 80,000 clones, about 81% detected once. What was sequenced was PBMCs. The receptor source for this set is a woman in her thirties in good health and CMV-seronegative.

In regard to this clone: Other DNA sequences in this specimen translate into the identical CDR3. This chain links TRBV27 with TRBJ2-1, with 8 bases fitting TRBD2. The CDR3 sequence is 15 residues long. Germline trimming cut 6 bases from V and 0 bases from J; bases unmatched to any gene: 4. Germline CDR1 is MNHEY and CDR2 is SMNVEV (reference sequence). The CDR3 loop is CASSPGTSSYNEQFF. CDR3 nucleotides: TGTGCCAGCAGCCCGGGGACTAGCTCCTACAATGAGCAGTTCTTC.

The J gene is TRBJ1-1, the V gene TRBV12-2. TRBV12-2 is a pseudogene segment. This CDR3 comprises 17 residues. CDR3 sequence: CASRFSGSPLMNTEAFF. DNA for the CDR3: TGTGCAAGTCGCTTCTCCGGGAGCCCGTTAATGAACACTGAAGCTTTCTTT.

This clone was seen only a few times. V and J are TRBV6-4 and TRBJ1-2; 11 nucleotides match TRBD1. Trimming removed 0 bases from V and 8 bases from J; junction bases left unmatched: 5. The CDR3 contains 15 residues. CDR1 is MRHNA, CDR2 SNTAGT, per germline. The CDR3 sequence is CASSDSGQGALGYTF. In DNA, the CDR3 is TGTGCCAGCAGTGACTCTGGACAGGGGGCTTTGGGCTACACCTTC.

This clone was found a few times. The rearrangement joins TRBV6-5 to TRBJ2-1; TRBD2 is a possible D gene (5 bases). Between the trimmed V and J ends, which lost 2 bases and 6 bases, there was a span of 8 bases. This CDR3 region has 13 residues. Germline V gives CDR1 MNHEY, CDR2 SVGAGI. CDR3 region: CASSYVAGNEQFF. The DNA of the CDR3 is TGTGCCAGCAGTTACGTGGCGGGCAATGAGCAGTTCTTC.

Of note for this clone: The final CDR3 position lacks the conserved phenylalanine or tryptophan, pointing to a likely read error. The DNA is omitted, as the CDR3 cannot be located on it reliably, and the CDR3 follows TCRdb's listing. The chain joins TRBV7-9 to TRBJ1-2; the D call TRBD1 from the table was never checked on the DNA. CDR1 SEHNR and CDR2 FQNEAQ come from the germline V gene (reference sequence). The CDR3 has 12 residues if both end residues are counted. The CDR3 reads CASSPQTGALSV.

The rearrangement uses TRBV21-1 and TRBJ2-7; TRBD2, the D gene given by the table, was not confirmed from the DNA. TRBV21-1 represents a pseudogene. The CDR3 runs 13 residues. The CDR3 here is CASSNWSSYEQYV. DNA for the CDR3: TGTGCCAGCAGCAACTGGAGCTCCTACGAGCAGTACGTC.

The J gene is TRBJ2-2, the V gene TRBV7-3; possible D gene TRBD2, 6 bases. The germline CDR1 and CDR2 sequences are SGHTA and FQGTGA. V was pared by 3 bases and J by 4 bases, with 12 bases between. The CDR3 extends over 15 amino acids. CDR3 bases: TGTGCCAGCAGCTTGGCCGGGAGCGGCACCGGGGAGCTGTTTTTT. Protein: CASSLAGSGTGELFF.

The V call is TRBV25-1, the J call TRBJ1-1; TRBD1 is a possible D gene (5 bases). CDR3 length: 13 residues. V was shortened by 7 bases and J by 4 bases, with 13 bases between the two germline ends. CDR1 MGHDK and CDR2 SYGVNS come from the germline V gene. Here the CDR3 DNA reads TGTGCCAGCAACCTCCAGGGATCCACTGAAGCTTTCTTT. Translated: CASNLQGSTEAFF.

CDR3 in DNA: TGTGCCAGCTCACTCCTGGGGGGTGATGGGGCCAACGTCCTGACTTTC. Its protein product is CASSLLGGDGANVLTF. This chain joins TRBV18 and TRBJ2-6; a weak D match, TRBD2 (6 bases). Trimming removed 4 bases at V and 3 bases at J, with 13 bases between. CDR1 KGHSH and CDR2 LQKENI come from the germline V gene. The length of the CDR3 is 16 residues. Full variable domain (remainder filled in from reference TRBV18 and TRBJ2-6): NAGVMQNPRHLVRRRGQEARLRCSPMKGHSHVYWYRQLPEEGLKFMVYLQKENIIDESGMPKERFSAEFPKEGPSILRIQQVVRGDSAAYFCASSLLGGDGANVLTFGAGSRLTVL.

The chain uses TRBV30 and TRBJ2-7; D call uncertain. CDR3 length: 10 amino acids. Germline CDR1 is GTSNPN and CDR2 is SVGIG (reference sequence). The CDR3 nucleotides read TGTGTGCACCCCCTCTGGGAGCAGTACGTC. It codes for CVHPLWEQYV.

The chain joins TRBV6-5 to TRBJ1-3; D is undetermined. This CDR3 has 15 residues. Germline V gives CDR1 MNHEY, CDR2 SVGAGI. Trimming shortened V by 2 bases and J by 0 bases, and 8 bases separated the two germline ends. CDR3 in amino acids: CASSYEGYSGNTIYF. For the CDR3, the DNA is TGTGCCAGCAGTTACGAGGGATACTCTGGAAACACCATATATTTT.

The V call is TRBV6-1, the J call TRBJ1-2, with D unresolved. From germline, CDR1 is MNHNS and CDR2 SASEGT. The CDR3 has 16 amino acids. V was clipped by 1 base and J by 3 bases, with 15 bases between them. The CDR3, as DNA: TGTGCCAGCAGTGAAGAGGTTCACTATACGGACTATGGCTACACCTTC. Translation: CASSEEVHYTDYGYTF.

The CDR3 reads CASSEYRGNTIYF. CDR3 in DNA: TGCGCCAGCAGTGAATACAGGGGAAACACCATATATTTT. V and J are TRBV10-1 and TRBJ1-3, with D perhaps TRBD1 (5 bases). The V end was cut by 3 bases, the J end by 4 bases, with 7 bases between. There are 13 residues in the CDR3. In germline, CDR1 is WNHNN, CDR2 SYGVQD (reference sequence).

The chain links TRBV6-5 to TRBJ2-2, with TRBD1 matching 8 bases. In germline, CDR1 is MNHEY, CDR2 SVGAGI. The trim removed 6 bases at V and 6 bases at J, leaving 6 bases unmatched. The CDR3 totals 14 residues. The CDR3 nucleotides are TGTGCCAGCAGCACCATACAGGGGGCCGGGGAGCTGTTTTTT. Translation gives CASSTIQGAGELFF.

The gene calls are TRBV2 and TRBJ2-1, with 8 nucleotides matching TRBD1. Losses at the gene ends were 4 bases for V and 0 bases for J; bases not matched to a gene: 2. CDR1 SNHLY and CDR2 FYNNEI come from the germline V gene. There are 15 residues in the CDR3. Written as DNA, the CDR3 is TGTGCCAGCAGTGCGACAGGGGTCTCCTACAATGAGCAGTTCTTC. It translates to CASSATGVSYNEQFF.

The chain joins TRBV7-9 to TRBJ1-2; TRBD1 aligns across 8 bases. The CDR3 spans 17 residues. Trimming removed 4 bases from V and 5 bases from J; junction bases left unmatched: 15. The V gene's germline CDR1 is SEHNR and CDR2 FQNEAQ (reference sequence). CDR3 DNA: TGTGCCAGCAGCTCAACAGGGGGGGCCAGGGAGGATTATGGCTACACCTTC. Its translation is CASSSTGGAREDYGYTF.

The chain couples TRBV4-3 to TRBJ2-1; D perhaps matches TRBD2 (5 bases). Germline loops: CDR1 LGHNA, CDR2 YSLEER. V lost 0 bases and J lost 9, with 18 bases in between. CDR3 length equals 16 residues. CDR3: CASSQDLGSRGSEQFF. The CDR3 DNA follows: TGCGCCAGCAGCCAAGATCTGGGTAGTAGAGGGTCTGAGCAGTTCTTC.

This chain uses TRBV29-1 with TRBJ2-7; no definite D call. Trimming removed 1 base at V and 5 bases at J, with 6 bases between. This CDR3 contains 11 residues. Germline V gives CDR1 SQVTM, CDR2 ANQGSEA. CDR3 coding DNA: TGCAGCGTTGAAGCGGGTAACGAGCAGTACTTC. Translation: CSVEAGNEQYF.

The gene calls are TRBV28 and TRBJ1-2; no firm D call. Per germline, CDR1 MDHEN and CDR2 SYDVKM. V lost 3 bases and J 5 bases, leaving 7 bases between the germline ends. The CDR3 contains 12 residues. CDR3 sequence reads: CASSLLAYGYTF. The CDR3 coding sequence is TGTGCCAGCAGTTTGCTGGCTTATGGCTACACCTTC.

J is TRBJ1-5 and V is TRBV27; TRBD1 aligns across 7 bases. CDR1 and CDR2 (germline): MNHEY, SMNVEV (reference sequence). This CDR3 is 13 amino acids long. After removal of 4 bases from V and 7 bases from J, the junction contained 4 bases not matched to a gene. The CDR3 sequence is CASSSQGRQPQHF. The DNA for the CDR3 is TGTGCCAGCAGTTCACAGGGGAGGCAGCCCCAGCATTTT.

This clone was picked up one time. The CDR3 region has the DNA TGTGCCAGCAGTGGCGGGGCAGATACGCAGTATTTT. It codes for CASSGGADTQYF. The J gene is TRBJ2-3, the V gene TRBV25-1; D possibly corresponds to TRBD2 (6 bases). This CDR3 spans 12 amino acids. Germline CDR1 reads MGHDK; CDR2 reads SYGVNS. V lost 4 bases and J lost 4, with 6 bases in between.

This chain connects TRBV9 to TRBJ2-5; D might be TRBD2 (6 bases). Germline CDR1 SGDLS, CDR2 YYNGEE. Trimming stripped 2 bases from V and 1 base from J, with 12 bases between. The CDR3 runs 15 residues. The CDR3 here is CASSVGGDIQETQYF. The CDR3 DNA reads TGTGCCAGCAGCGTGGGAGGAGATATCCAAGAGACCCAGTACTTC.

CDR3 sequence (DNA): TGTGCCAGCAGCACCCAAGCGGGAGGGTACCAAGAGACCCAGTACTTC. Protein product: CASSTQAGGYQETQYF. The chain has TRBV7-6 and TRBJ2-5; the match to TRBD2 covers 10 bases. In germline, CDR1 is SGHVS, CDR2 FNYEAQ. The CDR3 is 16 residues long. V shed 5 bases and J 0 bases; nucleotides not matched to a gene: 6.

The V and J genes are TRBV30 and TRBJ2-2, with TRBD1 matching 8 bases. Per germline, CDR1 GTSNPN and CDR2 SVGIG (reference sequence). This CDR3 has 15 residues. J gave up 0 bases and V 5 bases, and 5 bases lay outside the gene matches. CDR3 in amino acids: CAWRWGQANTGELFF. The DNA for the CDR3 is TGTGCCTGGCGCTGGGGACAGGCGAACACCGGGGAGCTGTTTTTT.

This chain links TRBV6-6 with TRBJ1-4; D is uncertain. The germline V gene has CDR1 MNHNY and CDR2 SVGAGI (reference sequence). This CDR3 comprises 15 residues. Trimming pared 2 bases from V and 2 bases from J, leaving 9 bases between. The CDR3 region has the DNA TGTGCCAGCAGTTACCCCCCTAGCACTAATGAAAAACTGTTTTTT. Translation gives CASSYPPSTNEKLFF.

The rearrangement joins TRBV7-9 to TRBJ2-7; 12 bases fit TRBD2. Losses at the gene ends were 5 bases for V and 3 bases for J; bases not matched to a gene: 14. This CDR3 is 18 amino acids long. Germline V gives CDR1 SEHNR, CDR2 FQNEAQ (reference sequence). The CDR3 region has the DNA TGTGCCAGCAGCCCCAGGGGAACTAGCGGGAGGTTTTTCTACGAGCAGTACTTC. Amino acid sequence: CASSPRGTSGRFFYEQYF. Full variable domain (remainder filled in from reference TRBV7-9 and TRBJ2-7): DTGVSQNPRHKITKRGQNVTFRCDPISEHNRLYWYRQTLGQGPEFLTYFQNEAQLEKSRLLSDRFSAERPKGSFSTLEIQRTEQGDSAMYLCASSPRGTSGRFFYEQYFGPGTRLTVT.

The CDR3 protein is CASRRIGSGTEAFF. Written as DNA, the CDR3 is TGTGCCAGCAGACGGATCGGGTCGGGCACTGAAGCTTTCTTT. The chain is built from TRBV28 and TRBJ1-1; no clear D. The CDR3 runs to 14 residues. Germline CDR1 reads MDHEN; CDR2 reads SYDVKM. Between the trimmed V and J ends, which lost 6 bases and 4 bases, there was a span of 15 bases.

The chain combines TRBV2 with TRBJ2-3; 9 bases match TRBD2. Germline V gene lookup returns CDR1 SNHLY and CDR2 FYNNEI. Unmatched junction bases numbered 1, after V lost 3 bases and J lost 3 bases. The CDR3 length is 14 residues. The CDR3 reads CASSDLAGTDTQYF. The CDR3 region has the DNA TGTGCCAGCAGTGATCTAGCGGGAACAGATACGCAGTATTTT.

The chain links TRBV5-5 to TRBJ1-1; D call uncertain. Germline V lookup: CDR1 SGHKS, CDR2 YYEKEE (reference sequence). V was clipped by 2 bases and J by 1 base, with 6 bases between them. This CDR3 is built from 13 residues. The CDR3 here is CASSFVKNTEAFF. The CDR3 DNA sequence: TGTGCCAGCAGCTTTGTCAAGAACACTGAAGCTTTCTTT.